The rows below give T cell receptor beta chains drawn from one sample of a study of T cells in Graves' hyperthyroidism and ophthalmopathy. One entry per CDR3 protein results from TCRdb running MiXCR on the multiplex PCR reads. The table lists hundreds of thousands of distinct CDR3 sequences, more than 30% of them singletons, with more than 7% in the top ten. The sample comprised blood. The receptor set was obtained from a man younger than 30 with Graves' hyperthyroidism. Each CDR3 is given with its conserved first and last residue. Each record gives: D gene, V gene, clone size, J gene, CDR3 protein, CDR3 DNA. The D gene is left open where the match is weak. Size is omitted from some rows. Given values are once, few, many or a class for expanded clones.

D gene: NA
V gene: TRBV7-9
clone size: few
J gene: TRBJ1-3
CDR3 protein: CASSPPPSGNTIYF
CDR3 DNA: TGTGCCAGCAGCCCCCCCCCCTCTGGAAACACCATATATTTT

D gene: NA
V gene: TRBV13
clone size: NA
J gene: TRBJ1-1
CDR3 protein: CASSLGAGKLTEAFF
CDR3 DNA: TGTGCCAGCAGCTTAGGGGCAGGGAAACTCACTGAAGCTTTCTTT

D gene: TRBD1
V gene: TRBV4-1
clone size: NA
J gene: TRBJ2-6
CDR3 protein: CASSLGTASSGANVLTF
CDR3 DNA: TGCGCCAGCAGCCTGGGGACAGCCAGCTCTGGGGCCAACGTCCTGACTTTC

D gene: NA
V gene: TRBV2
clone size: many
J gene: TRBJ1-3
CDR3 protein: CASRGAENTIYF
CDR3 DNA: TGTGCCAGCAGGGGGGCGGAAAACACCATATATTTT

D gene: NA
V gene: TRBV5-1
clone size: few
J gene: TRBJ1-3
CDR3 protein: CASSSGGSRSSGNTIYF
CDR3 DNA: TGCGCCAGCAGCTCTGGAGGTTCGCGGTCCTCTGGAAACACCATATATTTT

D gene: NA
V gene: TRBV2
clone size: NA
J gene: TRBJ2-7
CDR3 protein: CASSFGQELAEQYF
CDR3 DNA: TGTGCCAGCAGCTTCGGGCAGGAACTGGCCGAGCAGTACTTC

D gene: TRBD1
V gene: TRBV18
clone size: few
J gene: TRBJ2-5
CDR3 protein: CASSPVDRATKTQYF
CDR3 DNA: TGTGCCAGCTCACCAGTGGACAGGGCGACGAAGACCCAGTACTTC

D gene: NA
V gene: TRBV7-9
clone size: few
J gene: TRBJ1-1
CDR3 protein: CASRPSGEETEAFF
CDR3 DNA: TGTGCCAGCAGGCCTTCAGGGGAGGAAACTGAAGCTTTCTTT

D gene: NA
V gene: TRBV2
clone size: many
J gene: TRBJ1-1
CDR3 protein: CASRGTAEAFF
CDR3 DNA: TGTGCCAGCAGAGGGACCGCTGAAGCTTTCTTT

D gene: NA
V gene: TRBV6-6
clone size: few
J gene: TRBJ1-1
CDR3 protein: CASGGEFHVAFF
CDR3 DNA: TGTGCCAGCGGTGGAGAATTTCATGTAGCTTTCTTT

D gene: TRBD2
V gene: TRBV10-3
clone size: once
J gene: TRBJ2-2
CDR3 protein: CAISVSGGAGELFF
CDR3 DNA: TGTGCCATCAGTGTCTCGGGGGGGGCGGGTGAGCTGTTTTTT

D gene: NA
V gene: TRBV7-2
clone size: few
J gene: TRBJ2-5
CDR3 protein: CASSQEIQETQYF
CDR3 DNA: TGTGCCAGCAGCCAAGAAATCCAAGAGACCCAGTACTTC

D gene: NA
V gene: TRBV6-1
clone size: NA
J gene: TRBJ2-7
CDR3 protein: CASTSVRATTYEQYF
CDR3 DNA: TGTGCCAGCACCAGTGTTCGCGCCACAACCTACGAGCAGTACTTC

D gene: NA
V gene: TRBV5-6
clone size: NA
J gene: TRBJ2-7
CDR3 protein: CASSATSIQGEQYF
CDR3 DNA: TGTGCCAGTAGTGCCACCTCGATTCAAGGCGAGCAGTACTTC

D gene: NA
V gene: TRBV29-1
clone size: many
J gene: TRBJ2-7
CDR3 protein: CSVDRGDYEQYF
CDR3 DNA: TGCAGCGTTGACAGGGGTGACTACGAGCAGTACTTC

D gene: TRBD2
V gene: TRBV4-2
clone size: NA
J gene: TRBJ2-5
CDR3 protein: CASSQGSVAGAETQYF
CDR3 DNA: TGTGCCAGCAGCCAAGGGTCGGTAGCGGGGGCAGAGACCCAGTACTTC

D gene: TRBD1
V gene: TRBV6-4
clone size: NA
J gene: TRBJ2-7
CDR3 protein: CASSALGTANYEQYF
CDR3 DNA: TGTGCCAGCAGCGCCCTCGGGACAGCCAACTACGAGCAGTACTTC

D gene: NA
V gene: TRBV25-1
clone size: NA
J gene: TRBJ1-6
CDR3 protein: CASLEGSSYNSPLHF
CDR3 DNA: TGTGCCAGCTTGGAAGGGAGCTCCTATAATTCACCCCTCCACTTT

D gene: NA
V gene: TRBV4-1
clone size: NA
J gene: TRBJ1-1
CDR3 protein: CASSHSGEAFF
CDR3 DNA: TGCGCCAGCAGCCATTCGGGGGAAGCTTTCTTT

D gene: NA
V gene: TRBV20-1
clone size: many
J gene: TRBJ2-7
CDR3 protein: CSARAGAHEQYF
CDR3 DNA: TGCAGTGCTAGAGCGGGAGCCCACGAGCAGTACTTC

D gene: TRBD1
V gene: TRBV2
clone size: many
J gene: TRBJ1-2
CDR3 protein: CASISGQGPYGYTF
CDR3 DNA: TGTGCCAGCATTTCCGGACAGGGCCCCTATGGCTACACCTTC

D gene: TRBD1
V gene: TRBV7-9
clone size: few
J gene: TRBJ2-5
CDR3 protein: CASSFRTGSQETQYF
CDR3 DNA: TGTGCCAGCAGCTTCCGGACAGGGAGCCAAGAGACCCAGTACTTC

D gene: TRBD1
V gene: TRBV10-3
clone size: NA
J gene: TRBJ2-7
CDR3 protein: CVPYDSGTAASSYEQYF
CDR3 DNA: TGTGTCCCCTACGATTCCGGGACAGCCGCATCCTCTTACGAGCAGTACTTC

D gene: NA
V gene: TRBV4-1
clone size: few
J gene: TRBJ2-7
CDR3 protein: CASSQRLNYEQYF
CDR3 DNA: TGCGCCAGCAGCCAACGGCTCAACTACGAGCAGTACTTC

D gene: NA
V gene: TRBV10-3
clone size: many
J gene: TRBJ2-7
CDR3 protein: CATSRDLAYEQYF
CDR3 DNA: TGTGCCACCAGCCGGGACTTAGCCTACGAGCAGTACTTC

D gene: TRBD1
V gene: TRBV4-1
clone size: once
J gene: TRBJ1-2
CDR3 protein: CASSQVTGGSGYTF
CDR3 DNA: TGCGCCAGCAGCCAAGTGACAGGGGGCAGCGGCTACACCTTC

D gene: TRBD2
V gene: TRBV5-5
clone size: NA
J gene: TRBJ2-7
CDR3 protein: CASSLESPLAGDEQYF
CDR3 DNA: TGTGCCAGCAGCTTGGAATCCCCGCTAGCGGGGGACGAGCAGTACTTC

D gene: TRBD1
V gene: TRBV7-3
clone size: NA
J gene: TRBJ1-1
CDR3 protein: CASSSGTGGDTEAFF
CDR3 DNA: TGTGCCAGCAGTTCCGGGACAGGGGGGGACACTGAAGCTTTCTTT

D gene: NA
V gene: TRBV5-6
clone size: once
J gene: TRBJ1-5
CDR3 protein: CASSLDRERNQPQHF
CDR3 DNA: TGTGCCAGCAGCTTGGACAGGGAACGCAATCAGCCCCAGCATTTT

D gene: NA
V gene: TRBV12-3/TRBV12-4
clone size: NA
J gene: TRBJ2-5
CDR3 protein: CASSLRGGSYEETQYF
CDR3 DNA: TGTGCCAGCAGTTTAAGGGGGGGGAGCTACGAGGAGACCCAGTACTTC